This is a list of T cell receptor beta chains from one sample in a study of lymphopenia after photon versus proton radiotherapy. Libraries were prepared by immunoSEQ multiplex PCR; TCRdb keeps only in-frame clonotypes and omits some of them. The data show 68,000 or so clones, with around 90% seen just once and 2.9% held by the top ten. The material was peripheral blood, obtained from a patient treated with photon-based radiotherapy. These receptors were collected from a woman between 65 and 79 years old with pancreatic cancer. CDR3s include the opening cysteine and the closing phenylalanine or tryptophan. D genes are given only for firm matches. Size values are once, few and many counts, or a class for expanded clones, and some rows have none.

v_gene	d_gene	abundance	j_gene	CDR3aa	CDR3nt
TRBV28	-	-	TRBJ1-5	CASSLMRGRGQPQHF	TGTGCCAGCAGTTTAATGAGGGGACGAGGTCAGCCCCAGCATTTT
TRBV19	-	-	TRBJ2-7	CASSIAHLQGPSSYEQYF	TGTGCCAGTAGTATAGCCCACCTACAGGGACCTAGCTCCTACGAGCAGTACTTC
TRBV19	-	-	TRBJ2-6	CASGRTVGSGANVLTF	TGTGCCAGTGGACGGACGGTCGGCTCTGGGGCCAACGTCCTGACTTTC
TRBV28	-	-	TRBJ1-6	CASRPGFYNSPLHF	TGTGCCAGCAGGCCAGGGTTCTATAATTCACCCCTCCACTTT
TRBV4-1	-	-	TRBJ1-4	CASSQDGTGREKLFF	TGCGCCAGCAGCCAAGATGGAACAGGGCGTGAAAAACTGTTTTTT
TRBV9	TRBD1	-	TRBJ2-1	CASSPPGQGYNEQFF	TGTGCCAGCAGCCCCCCGGGACAGGGGTACAATGAGCAGTTCTTC
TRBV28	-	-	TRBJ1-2	CATGTGISRGYTF	TGTGCCACCGGGACCGGGATTTCGCGAGGCTACACCTTC
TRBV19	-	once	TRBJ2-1	CASSIGRVVSNNEQFF	TGTGCCAGTAGTATAGGTAGGGTAGTCTCGAACAATGAGCAGTTCTTC
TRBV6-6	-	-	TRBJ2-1	CASSTGLEDEQFF	TGTGCCAGCAGCACGGGATTAGAGGATGAGCAGTTCTTC
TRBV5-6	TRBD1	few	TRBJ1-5	CASSTQGGSQPQHF	TGTGCCAGCAGCACACAGGGGGGAAGCCAGCCCCAGCATTTT
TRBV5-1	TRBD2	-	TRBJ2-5	CASSLAGTSVPETQYF	TGCGCCAGCAGCTTGGCCGGGACTAGCGTCCCGGAGACCCAGTACTTC
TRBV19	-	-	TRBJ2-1	CASSMDGGSYNEQFF	TGTGCCAGTAGTATGGATGGAGGCTCCTACAATGAGCAGTTCTTC
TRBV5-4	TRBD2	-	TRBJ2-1	CASSLGTSGRNEQFF	TGTGCCAGCAGCCTCGGGACTAGCGGGAGAAATGAGCAGTTCTTC
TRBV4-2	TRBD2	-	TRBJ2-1	CASSQAAGETYNEQFF	TGTGCCAGCAGCCAAGCAGCGGGAGAGACCTACAATGAGCAGTTCTTC
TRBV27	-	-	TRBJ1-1	CASSYQGGWVAFF	TGTGCCAGCAGTTACCAAGGGGGGTGGGTAGCTTTCTTT
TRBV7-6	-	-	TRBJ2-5	CASSLSRETQYF	TGTGCCAGCAGCTTAAGCAGGGAGACCCAGTACTTC
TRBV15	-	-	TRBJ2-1	CATSTRTSMNEQFF	TGTGCCACCAGCACGCGGACCTCCATGAATGAGCAGTTCTTC
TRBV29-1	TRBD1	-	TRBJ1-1	CSAEGTGEPTEAFF	TGCAGCGCCGAAGGGACAGGGGAGCCCACTGAAGCTTTCTTT
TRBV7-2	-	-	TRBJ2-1	CASSLNEDHVF	TGTGCCAGCAGCTTAAATGAGGACCACGTCTTC
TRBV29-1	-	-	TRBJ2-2	CSVAAPWAGELFF	TGCAGCGTTGCGGCCCCTTGGGCCGGGGAGCTGTTTTTT
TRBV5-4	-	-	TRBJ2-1	CASSLSIGDEQFF	TGTGCCAGCAGCTTAAGCATAGGGGACGAGCAGTTCTTC
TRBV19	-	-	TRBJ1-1	CASSLQGSRTEAFF	TGTGCCAGTAGTTTACAGGGATCTCGAACTGAAGCTTTCTTT
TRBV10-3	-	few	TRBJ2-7	CAIRTPSYEQYF	TGTGCCATCCGTACTCCTTCCTACGAGCAGTACTTC
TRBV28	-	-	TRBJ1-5	CASRQGGSNQPQHF	TGTGCCAGCAGACAGGGTGGAAGCAATCAGCCCCAGCATTTT
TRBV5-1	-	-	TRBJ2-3	CASSGRGRTDTQYF	TGCGCCAGCAGCGGGCGGGGGCGCACAGATACGCAGTATTTT
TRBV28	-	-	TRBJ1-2	CASSLASTDFNYGYTF	TGTGCCAGCAGTTTGGCTTCGACAGATTTTAACTATGGCTACACCTTC
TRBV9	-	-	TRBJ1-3	CASSVAPLGPGRSGNTIYF	TGTGCCAGCAGCGTAGCCCCTCTTGGGCCGGGGAGATCTGGAAACACCATATATTTT
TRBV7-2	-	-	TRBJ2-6	CASSRTAAANVLTF	TGTGCCAGCAGCCGAACTGCGGCGGCCAACGTCCTGACTTTC
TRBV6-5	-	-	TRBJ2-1	CASSPEGRWNEQFF	TGTGCCAGCAGCCCAGAGGGCCGATGGAATGAGCAGTTCTTC
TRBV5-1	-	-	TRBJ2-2	CASSLLDGRGELFF	TGCGCCAGCAGCCTACTCGACGGGCGGGGGGAGCTGTTTTTT
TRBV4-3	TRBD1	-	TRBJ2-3	CASSRQLSGQGAQDTQYF	TGCGCCAGCAGCCGACAGTTGTCCGGTCAGGGGGCACAAGATACGCAGTATTTT
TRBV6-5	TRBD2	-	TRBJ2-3	CASAAGVEAPQYF	TGTGCCAGCGCGGCGGGGGTGGAGGCACCGCAGTATTTT
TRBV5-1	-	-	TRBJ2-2	CASSLDPRNTGELFF	TGCGCCAGCAGCTTAGACCCACGGAACACCGGGGAGCTGTTTTTT
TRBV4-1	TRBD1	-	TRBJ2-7	CASSQDTGATPYEQYF	TGCGCCAGCAGCCAGGATACAGGGGCGACGCCCTACGAGCAGTACTTC
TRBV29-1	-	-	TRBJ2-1	CSVNGESGNEQFF	TGCAGCGTCAACGGGGAGTCTGGCAATGAGCAGTTCTTC
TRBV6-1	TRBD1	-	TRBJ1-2	CASSEGGQGNYGYTF	TGTGCCAGCAGTGAAGGGGGACAGGGGAACTATGGCTACACCTTC
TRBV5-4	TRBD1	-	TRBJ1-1	CASSWGTDTEAFF	TGTGCCAGCAGCTGGGGGACAGACACTGAAGCTTTCTTT
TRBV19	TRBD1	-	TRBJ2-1	CASSFVQGAGYNEQFF	TGTGCCAGTAGTTTCGTACAGGGGGCGGGTTACAATGAGCAGTTCTTC
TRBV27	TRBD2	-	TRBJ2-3	CASSFFTSGRFTDTQYF	TGTGCCAGCAGTTTCTTCACTAGCGGGAGGTTTACAGATACGCAGTATTTT
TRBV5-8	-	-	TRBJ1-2	CASSPGQRWGYTF	TGTGCCAGCAGCCCTGGACAGCGCTGGGGCTACACCTTC
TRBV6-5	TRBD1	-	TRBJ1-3	CASSSGQGASGNTIYF	TGTGCCAGCAGTTCGGGACAGGGGGCTTCTGGAAACACCATATATTTT
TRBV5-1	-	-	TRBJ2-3	CASSPPGHSTDTQYF	TGCGCCAGCAGTCCCCCGGGACATAGCACAGATACGCAGTATTTT
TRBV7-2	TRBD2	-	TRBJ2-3	CASSRGGLPADTQYF	TGTGCCAGCTCCCGGGGGGGACTTCCGGCAGATACGCAGTATTTT
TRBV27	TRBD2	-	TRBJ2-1	CASSFSLAGVNEQFF	TGTGCCAGCAGTTTCTCACTAGCGGGAGTAAATGAGCAGTTCTTC
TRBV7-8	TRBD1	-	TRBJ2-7	CASSSRDRGQRHGQYF	TGTGCCAGCAGCTCCCGTGACAGGGGACAGAGGCACGGGCAGTACTTC
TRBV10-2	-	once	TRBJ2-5	CASSESVGAETQYF	TGCGCCAGCAGTGAGTCGGTAGGGGCAGAGACCCAGTACTTC
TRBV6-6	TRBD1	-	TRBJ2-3	CASSSRQGSDTQYF	TGTGCCAGCAGTTCTCGACAGGGATCAGATACGCAGTATTTT
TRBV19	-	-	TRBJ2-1	CASRRQTRLPGSSYNEQFF	TGTGCCAGTAGAAGACAGACGAGGCTCCCTGGGAGCTCCTACAATGAGCAGTTCTTC
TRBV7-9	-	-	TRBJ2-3	CASSRNQGDTQYF	TGTGCCAGCAGCCGCAATCAGGGGGATACGCAGTATTTT
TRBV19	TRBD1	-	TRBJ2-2	CASSIGTGYRGNTGELFF	TGTGCCAGTAGTATAGGGACGGGATACAGGGGAAACACCGGGGAGCTGTTTTTT
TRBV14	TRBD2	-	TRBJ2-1	CASRQAGEGVSNEQFF	TGTGCCAGCAGACAAGCGGGAGAGGGAGTAAGCAATGAGCAGTTCTTC
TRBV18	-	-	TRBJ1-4	CASSPSARPSEKLFF	TGTGCCAGCTCACCTTCCGCCAGGCCAAGTGAAAAACTGTTTTTT
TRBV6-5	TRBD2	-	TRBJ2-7	CASSTTSGSSYEQYF	TGTGCCAGCAGTACTACTAGCGGGAGCTCCTACGAGCAGTACTTC
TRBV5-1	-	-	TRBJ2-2	CASSLAEPGELFF	TGCGCCAGCAGCTTGGCGGAGCCCGGGGAGCTGTTTTTT
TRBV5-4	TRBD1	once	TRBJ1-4	CASSSRGKGTSNEKLFF	TGTGCCAGCAGCTCCAGGGGGAAGGGGACGTCTAATGAAAAACTGTTTTTT
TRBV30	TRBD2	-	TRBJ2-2	CAWSVSGLAGTGELFF	TGTGCCTGGAGTGTATCGGGGCTAGCGGGTACCGGGGAGCTGTTTTTT
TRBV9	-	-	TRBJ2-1	CASSVFTEVNYNEQFF	TGTGCCAGCAGCGTTTTTACAGAAGTTAATTACAATGAGCAGTTCTTC